Below, one TCR beta chain is given with its context. The antigen remains unidentified. Germline V CDR1 and CDR2: SNHLY, FYNNEI. Losses at the gene ends were 7 bases for V and 6 bases for J; bases not matched to a gene: 9. CDR3 length equals 14 residues. This record comes from a study of beta chain features in type 1 diabetes. General study results and limits: Researchers reported that naive, central memory and Treg TCRB repertoires appeared more similar in patients than in healthy donors. Fewer insertions but more deletions were seen at VDJ junctions in type 1 diabetes patients.

Expressed TCRB transcripts were sequenced after all isolated RNA was converted to cDNA. Profiling relied on immunoSEQ multiplex PCR, and the TCRdb table lists in-frame clones only, not all of them. The sample lists 200,000 to 250,000 clones, 7.5% to 10% occurring once. This sequence was found in a woman younger than 30 in good health. The chain joins TRBV2 to TRBJ2-1; 7 bases are a match to TRBD2. The sample taken for sequencing was naive CD4+ T cells from blood. The CDR3 here is CASKPAPGGNEQFF. DNA of the CDR3: TGTGCCAGCAAGCCGGCCCCGGGGGGCAATGAGCAGTTCTTC.